In this sample, the clone carrying this T cell receptor beta chain turned up many times. Antigen specificity is unknown. This specimen comes from a study of T cell repertoires in cytomegalovirus infection. Whole-study context: Public signatures in TCR beta pointed to CMV infection and matching HLA type. General observations from the study: HLA-C-restricted CMV-specific TCR beta clonotypes prevailed in the ex vivo response.

CDR3 length: 17 residues. The V and J ends lost 3 bases and 3 bases, in that order; junction bases with no gene match: 10. TCRdb recomputed calls from the reads with MiXCR, one row per CDR3 protein. Of under 300,000 distinct CDR3 sequences in the sample, approximately 15% were seen once. The sample taken for sequencing was CD8+ T cells from PBMCs. The chain employs TRBV12-3 or TRBV12-4 and TRBJ2-5; 10 bases map to TRBD2. This clonotype was sampled from a human donor in good health (CMV status not recorded). Some clones in this sample may be carry-over from other donors' samples. The CDR3 sequence: CASSFTAGGRLEETQYF. The CDR3 DNA reads as TGTGCCAGCAGTTTTACAGCGGGGGGGCGGTTGGAAGAGACCCAGTACTTC.